Each of the 12 T cell receptor beta chains below was sequenced from the same sample in a study of Ad26.COV2.S vaccination and SARS-CoV-2 variants. Documented treatment: 19 received Ad26.COV2.S at low or high dose, single or two shots; about five received placebo; per-sample allocation not given. Samples analyzed were those drawn on day 63 after the first vaccine or placebo injection. Profiling relied on immunoSEQ multiplex PCR, and the TCRdb table lists in-frame clones only, not all of them. Among hundreds of thousands of clones listed, nearly 90% were seen once. This specimen was peripheral blood, taken in a trial of Ad26.COV2.S vaccine versus placebo. All receptors come from a person aged 18-60 years who received the Ad26.COV2.S COVID-19 vaccine or a placebo.

The chain employs TRBV2 and TRBJ1-2; D unresolved. The CDR3 totals 15 residues. V lost 5 bases and J lost 5, with 18 bases in between. CDR1 is SNHLY and CDR2 is FYNNEI in the germline V gene. CDR3 sequence: CASSPASGLLYGYTF. DNA of the CDR3: TGTGCCAGCAGTCCTGCTTCTGGACTGCTATATGGCTACACCTTC.

This clone occurred a few times. The chain joins TRBV30 to TRBJ1-2, with D tentatively TRBD1 (5 bases). Trimming cost V 3 bases and J 8 bases, with 10 bases left between them. This CDR3 is built from 11 residues. CDR1 GTSNPN and CDR2 SVGIG come from the germline V gene (reference sequence). The CDR3 loop reads CAWREGSGYTF. The CDR3 DNA reads as TGTGCCTGGAGAGAGGGGAGCGGCTACACCTTC.

The chain joins TRBV24-1 to TRBJ2-5; 9 bases align to TRBD1. Germline loops: CDR1 KGHDR, CDR2 SFDVKD. The CDR3 runs 15 residues. After removal of 1 base from V and 3 bases from J, the junction contained 2 bases not matched to a gene. The CDR3 DNA reads TGTGCCACCAGTGATTTTGGGACAGGGAAAGAGACCCAGTACTTC. Protein: CATSDFGTGKETQYF.

This chain uses TRBV28 with TRBJ2-7; D is possibly TRBD1 (5 bases). Trimming took off 4 bases at V and 0 bases at J, with 13 bases between the two ends. The CDR3 is made up of 15 amino acids. In germline, CDR1 is MDHEN, CDR2 SYDVKM. CDR3 coding DNA: TGTGCCAGCAGTTCCGGACAAATAACCTCCTACGAGCAGTACGTC. This translates into CASSSGQITSYEQYV.

This clone appeared once. CDR3 sequence reads: CAIKAGDTPYEQYF. The CDR3 DNA reads TGTGCCATCAAGGCCGGAGACACCCCCTACGAGCAGTACTTC. The chain carries TRBV10-3 and TRBJ2-7; D is unresolved. Trimming removed 7 bases at V and 2 bases at J, with 15 bases between. CDR1 and CDR2 from the germline V gene are ENHRY and SYGVKD. This CDR3 is built from 14 residues.

The chain combines TRBV12-5 with TRBJ2-3, with 7 nucleotides matching TRBD1. Germline CDR1 reads LGHNT; CDR2 reads FRNRAP. With V trimmed by 6 bases and J by 6 bases, 9 bases remained unmatched. The CDR3 extends over 14 amino acids. The CDR3 loop reads CASGPGTVKDTQYF. The DNA of the CDR3 is TGTGCTAGTGGCCCCGGGACAGTTAAGGATACGCAGTATTTT.

This chain connects TRBV5-1 to TRBJ1-1; a weak D match, TRBD1 (5 bases). Germline V gene sequence: CDR1 SGHRS, CDR2 YFSETQ. Trimming removed 2 bases at V and 5 bases at J, with 16 bases between. The CDR3 length is 15 residues. The CDR3 sequence is CASSFLGRDWTEAFF. The CDR3 DNA sequence: TGCGCCAGCAGCTTCCTGGGCAGGGATTGGACTGAAGCTTTCTTT.

The chain has TRBV7-8 and TRBJ2-3, with 12 bases lining up with TRBD2. Germline CDR1 is SGHVS and CDR2 is FQNEAQ. J was trimmed by 3 bases and V by 7 bases; bases with no gene match: 5. The CDR3 consists of 15 residues. The CDR3 region has the DNA TGTGCCAGCAAGCTACTAGCGGGAGGTACAGATACGCAGTATTTT. It translates to CASKLLAGGTDTQYF. The variable domain in full, completed from reference TRBV7-8 and TRBJ2-3, reads GAGVSQSPRYKVAKRGQDVALRCDPISGHVSLFWYQQALGQGPEFLTYFQNEAQLDKSGLPSDRFFAERPEGSVSTLKIQRTQQEDSAVYLCASKLLAGGTDTQYFGPGTRLTVL.

This chain links TRBV19 with TRBJ1-2; maybe TRBD1 (6 bases). The CDR3 is made up of 15 amino acids. Germline loops: CDR1 LNHDA, CDR2 SQIVND (reference sequence). Trimming cost V 2 bases and J 1 base, with 11 bases left between them. CDR3 sequence: CASSIWQGRNYGYTF. The CDR3 nucleotides read TGTGCCAGTAGTATATGGCAGGGGCGTAACTATGGCTACACCTTC.

This clone is a singleton in its sample. The gene calls are TRBV7-2 and TRBJ2-7, with D unclear. Germline V gives CDR1 SGHTA, CDR2 FQGNSA. V was pared by 2 bases and J by 3 bases, with 11 bases between. The CDR3 spans 14 residues. The CDR3 DNA is TGTGCCAGCAGCTTACAAGCCAGCTACTACGAGCAGTACTTC. Translation: CASSLQASYYEQYF.

The chain combines TRBV9 with TRBJ1-4; D may be TRBD1 (6 bases). The CDR3 length is 16 residues. Germline loops: CDR1 SGDLS, CDR2 YYNGEE. V lost 0 bases to trimming and J lost 8 bases, with 17 bases between them. The CDR3 spells CASSVGRLGANEKLFF. CDR3 in DNA: TGTGCCAGCAGCGTAGGCCGGTTGGGGGCGAACGAAAAACTGTTTTTT.

The chain employs TRBV11-2 and TRBJ2-3; 7 positions match TRBD1. The CDR3 is made up of 18 amino acids. Looked up from germline, CDR1 is SGHAT and CDR2 is FQNNGV. J lost 0 bases, V lost 5 bases, and 14 bases had no gene match. CDR3 nucleotide sequence: TGTGCCAGCAGCACCCTGGGTAGGGGGCGAGAGAGCACAGATACGCAGTATTTT. This codes for CASSTLGRGRESTDTQYF.